This T cell receptor (beta chain) derives from a study of blood T cell repertoires in COVID-19 (dated by TCRdb to 2019 to 2021). Broadly, across the study: The collaborator samples originated in the United States, Italy and Spain and spanned the acute and convalescent phases of COVID-19. Where available, HLA class I and class II types were obtained from metadata supplied by the sample provider rather than from assay-based typing. Subjects who had been exposed to COVID-19, were actively infected with it, or had recovered from it provided the deeply sampled blood TCRbeta repertoires that made up the dataset. The material from the prospective study consisted of cDNA or gDNA derived from T cells, B-cell-depleted T cells, or PBMCs. Samples came from the ongoing ImmuneRACE study (first 160 participants) plus 1,254 subjects from 6 global collaborators. The repertoires were released in a freely available public database intended as a resource for research on the immune response to SARS-CoV-2. A de-identified subject ID, COVID-19 status, age in years and sex were almost always included in the sample metadata. Summary of the overall study and its limitations: How much clinical and demographic metadata was included differed by source and by participant, and the metadata was provided uncurated.

There are 16 amino acids in the CDR3, from cysteine to phenylalanine inclusive. The only DNA kept is the CDR3, 48 bases in frame from the first base. Between the V and J ends, shortened by 2 bases and 1 base respectively, the junction contains 11 bases. The germline V gene (reference sequence) yields SEHNR for CDR1 and FQNEAQ for CDR2. One collaborating source in Seattle enrolled patients during active infection and followed them longitudinally through the course of disease. Collaborating institutions collected whole blood in K2EDTA tubes following their own protocols. For TCRbeta analysis, collaborators shipped samples as frozen whole blood, isolated PBMCs, or DNA extracted from either of those sample types. TCRbeta CDR3 regions were amplified from genomic DNA using the immunoSEQ Assay, a bias-controlled multiplex PCR. Concerning the study's data processing: The number of nucleated cells in each sample was estimated by amplification of reference gene primers within the assay. To quantify the absolute abundance of each unique TCRbeta CDR3 rearrangement, sequence reads were collapsed and filtered. Productive Simpson clonality was computed per sample as the square root of Simpson's diversity index over productive rearrangements. TCRdb obtained this table from immuneACCESS and retained in-frame rearrangements with V and J assigned. These tables miss some clones; where compared with another copy, unresolved V genes account for less than half of the shortfall, and the remainder is unexplained. Clone size and V and J calls were adopted from that table, with D and trimming inferred from the DNA. In all, the sample holds some 110,000 clones, and roughly 90% of those were seen once. The ten largest clones take up about 2% of the sample.

In the case of this clone: Its antigen is unknown. The input lacks base qualities; no much larger clone sits a single base away.

The origin of this receptor is a man aged 50 to 60 with COVID-19, enrolled during active disease. The sequenced material came from peripheral blood. The chain is made from TRBV7-9 and TRBJ2-2; TRBD2 is a weak D gene call, 6 bases matching. The DNA sequence is as follows: TGTGCCAGCAGCTTATTCGGTAGCGGGAACACCGGGGAGCTGTTTTTT. Its coded protein is CASSLFGSGNTGELFF.